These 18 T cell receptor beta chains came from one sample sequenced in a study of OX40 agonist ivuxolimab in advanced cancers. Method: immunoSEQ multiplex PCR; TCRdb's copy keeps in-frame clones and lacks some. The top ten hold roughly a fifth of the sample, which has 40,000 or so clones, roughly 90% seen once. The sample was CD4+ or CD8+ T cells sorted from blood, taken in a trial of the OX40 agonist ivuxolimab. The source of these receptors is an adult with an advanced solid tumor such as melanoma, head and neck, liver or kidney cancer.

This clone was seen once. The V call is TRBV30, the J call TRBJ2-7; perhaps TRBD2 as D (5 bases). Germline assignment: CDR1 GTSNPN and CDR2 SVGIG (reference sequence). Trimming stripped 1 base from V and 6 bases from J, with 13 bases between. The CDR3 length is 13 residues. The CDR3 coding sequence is TGTGCCTGGAGTGCCGGGAATCTTCTCGAGCAGTACTTC. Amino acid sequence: CAWSAGNLLEQYF.

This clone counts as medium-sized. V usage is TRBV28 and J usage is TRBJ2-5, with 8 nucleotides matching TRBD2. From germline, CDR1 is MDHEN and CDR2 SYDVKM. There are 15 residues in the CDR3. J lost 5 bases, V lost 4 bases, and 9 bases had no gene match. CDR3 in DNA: TGTGCCAGCAGTTGGGGCGGGAGGTCGGTGGAGACCCAGTACTTC. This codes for CASSWGGRSVETQYF.

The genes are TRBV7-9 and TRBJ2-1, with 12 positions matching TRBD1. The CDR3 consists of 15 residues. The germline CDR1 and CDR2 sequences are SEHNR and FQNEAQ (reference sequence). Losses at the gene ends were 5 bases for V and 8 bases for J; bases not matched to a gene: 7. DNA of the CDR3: TGTGCCAGCAGCCCCGGGACAGGGGGCCGCCATGAGCAGTTCTTC. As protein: CASSPGTGGRHEQFF.

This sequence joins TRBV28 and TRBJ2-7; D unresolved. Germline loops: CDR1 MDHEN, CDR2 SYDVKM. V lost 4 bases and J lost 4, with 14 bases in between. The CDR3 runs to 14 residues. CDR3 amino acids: CASSYLPGRYEQYF. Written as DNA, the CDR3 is TGTGCCAGCAGTTACCTGCCTGGAAGGTACGAGCAGTACTTC. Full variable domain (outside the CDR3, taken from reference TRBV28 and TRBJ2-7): DVKVTQSSRYLVKRTGEKVFLECVQDMDHENMFWYRQDPGLGLRLIYFSYDVKMKEKGDIPEGYSVSREKKERFSLILESASTNQTSMYLCASSYLPGRYEQYFGPGTRLTVT.

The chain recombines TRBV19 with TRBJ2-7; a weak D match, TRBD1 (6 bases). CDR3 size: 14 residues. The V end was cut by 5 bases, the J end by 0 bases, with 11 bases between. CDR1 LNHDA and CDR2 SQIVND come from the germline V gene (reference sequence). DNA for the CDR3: TGTGCCAGTAGTTGGGGGCTAGGCTCCTACGAGCAGTACTTC. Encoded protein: CASSWGLGSYEQYF. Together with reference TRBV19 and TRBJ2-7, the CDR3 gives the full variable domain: DGGITQSPKYLFRKEGQNVTLSCEQNLNHDAMYWYRQDPGQGLRLIYYSQIVNDFQKGDIAEGYSVSREKKESFPLTVTSAQKNPTAFYLCASSWGLGSYEQYFGPGTRLTVT.

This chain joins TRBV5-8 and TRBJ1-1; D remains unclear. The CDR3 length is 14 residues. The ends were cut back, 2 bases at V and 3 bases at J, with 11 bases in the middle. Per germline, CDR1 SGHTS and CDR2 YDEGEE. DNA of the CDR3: TGTGCCAGCAGCTTTGTGAGCGAGTACACTGAAGCTTTCTTT. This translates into CASSFVSEYTEAFF.

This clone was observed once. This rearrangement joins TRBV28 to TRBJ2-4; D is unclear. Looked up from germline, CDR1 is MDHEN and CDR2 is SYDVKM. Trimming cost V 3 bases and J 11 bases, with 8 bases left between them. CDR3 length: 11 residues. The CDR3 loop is CASSFLDLQYF. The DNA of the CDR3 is TGTGCCAGCAGTTTTTTAGACCTTCAGTACTTC.

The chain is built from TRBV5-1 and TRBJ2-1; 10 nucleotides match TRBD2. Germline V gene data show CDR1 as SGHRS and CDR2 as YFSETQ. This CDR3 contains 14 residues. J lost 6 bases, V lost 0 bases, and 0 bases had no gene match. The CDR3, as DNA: TGCGCCAGCAGCTTGGCTAGCGGGAGCAATGAGCAGTTCTTC. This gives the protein CASSLASGSNEQFF.

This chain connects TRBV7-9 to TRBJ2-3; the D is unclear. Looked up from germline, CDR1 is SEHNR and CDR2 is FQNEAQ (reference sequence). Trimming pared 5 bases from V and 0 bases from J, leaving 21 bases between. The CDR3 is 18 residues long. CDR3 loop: CASSPDAWVYSSTDTQYF. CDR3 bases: TGTGCCAGCAGCCCAGACGCGTGGGTGTACTCGAGCACAGATACGCAGTATTTT.

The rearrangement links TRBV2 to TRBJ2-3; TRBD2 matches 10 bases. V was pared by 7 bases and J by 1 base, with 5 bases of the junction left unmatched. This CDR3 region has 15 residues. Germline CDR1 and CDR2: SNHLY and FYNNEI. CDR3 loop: CASITTSGRTDTQYF. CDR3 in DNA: TGTGCCAGCATTACGACTAGCGGGCGCACAGATACGCAGTATTTT.

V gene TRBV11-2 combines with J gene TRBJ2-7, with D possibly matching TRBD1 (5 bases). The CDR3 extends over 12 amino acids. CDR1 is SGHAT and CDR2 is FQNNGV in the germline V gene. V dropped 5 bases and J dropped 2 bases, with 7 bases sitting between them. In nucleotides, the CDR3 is TGTGCCAGCAGCACGACAGCCTACGAGCAGTACTTC. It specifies CASSTTAYEQYF.

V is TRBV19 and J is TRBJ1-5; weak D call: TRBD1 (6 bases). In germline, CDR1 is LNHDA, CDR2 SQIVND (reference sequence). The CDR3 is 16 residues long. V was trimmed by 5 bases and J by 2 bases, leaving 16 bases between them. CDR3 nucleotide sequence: TGTGCCAGTAGTCTGTGGGCAGGGGTCGGCAATCAGCCCCAGCATTTT. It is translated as CASSLWAGVGNQPQHF.

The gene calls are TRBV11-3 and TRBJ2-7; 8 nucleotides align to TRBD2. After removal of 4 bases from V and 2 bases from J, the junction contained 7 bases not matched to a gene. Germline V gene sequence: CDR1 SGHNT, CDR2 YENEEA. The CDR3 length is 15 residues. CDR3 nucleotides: TGTGCCAGCAGCTCGACTAGCGACAATCCCTACGAGCAGTACTTC. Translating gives CASSSTSDNPYEQYF.

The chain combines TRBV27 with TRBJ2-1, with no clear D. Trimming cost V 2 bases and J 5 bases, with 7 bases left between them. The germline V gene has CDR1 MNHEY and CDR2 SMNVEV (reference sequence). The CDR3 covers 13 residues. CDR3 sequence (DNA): TGTGCCAGCAGTTTACCTAGGAACAATGAGCAGTTCTTC. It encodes CASSLPRNNEQFF.

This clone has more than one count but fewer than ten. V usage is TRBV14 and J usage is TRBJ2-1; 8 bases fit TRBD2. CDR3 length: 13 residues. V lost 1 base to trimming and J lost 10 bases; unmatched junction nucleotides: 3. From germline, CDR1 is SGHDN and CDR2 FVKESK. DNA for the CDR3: TGTGCCAGCAGCCAAGTTAGCGGGGCGGAGCAGTTCTTC. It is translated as CASSQVSGAEQFF. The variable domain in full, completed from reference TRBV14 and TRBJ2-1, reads EAGVTQFPSHSVIEKGQTVTLRCDPISGHDNLYWYRRVMGKEIKFLLHFVKESKQDESGMPNNRFLAERTGGTYSTLKVQPAELEDSGVYFCASSQVSGAEQFFGPGTRLTVL.

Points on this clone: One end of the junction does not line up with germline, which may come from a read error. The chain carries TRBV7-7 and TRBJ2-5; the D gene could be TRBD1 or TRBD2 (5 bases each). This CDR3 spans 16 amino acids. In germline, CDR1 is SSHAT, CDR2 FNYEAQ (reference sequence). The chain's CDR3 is CASSLVQATGIETQYF. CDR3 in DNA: TGTGCTAGCAGCTTAGTACAGGCAACCGGGATCGAGACCCAGTACTTC.

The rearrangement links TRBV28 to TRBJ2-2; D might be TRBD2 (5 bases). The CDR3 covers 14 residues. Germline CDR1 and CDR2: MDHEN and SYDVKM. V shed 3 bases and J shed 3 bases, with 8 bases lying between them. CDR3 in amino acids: CASSFPGDTGELFF. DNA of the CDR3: TGTGCCAGCAGTTTTCCCGGGGACACCGGGGAGCTGTTTTTT.

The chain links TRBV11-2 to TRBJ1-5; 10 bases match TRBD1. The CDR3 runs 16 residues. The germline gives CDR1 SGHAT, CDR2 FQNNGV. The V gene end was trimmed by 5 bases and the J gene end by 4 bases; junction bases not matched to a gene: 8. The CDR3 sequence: CASSRRRQGANQPQHF. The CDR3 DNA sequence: TGTGCCAGCAGCCGAAGAAGACAGGGGGCAAATCAGCCCCAGCATTTT.